Given below is one T cell receptor (beta chain) in context. Its antigen remains unidentified. These data are taken from a study of cytomegalovirus exposure and HLA in healthy donors. The study, taken as a whole, reports: An Asian-associated ancestry cluster reportedly showed fewer N-insertions than the approximately 630-donor mean in a later analysis. Altogether, 160 or so TCR beta chains were recorded as cytomegalovirus-associated. A prior analysis recorded that most TCR beta V segments were productive about 90% or about 30% of the time. A later analysis linked a missense variant in DCLRE1C to the trimming of TCR beta V and J genes.

PCR was performed using 60 Vbeta and 13 Jbeta primers. Measured with immunoSEQ multiplex PCR; TCRdb has only the in-frame clones, and not every one. The table lists approximately 210,000 clones, approximately 80% of them singletons, with approximately 0.99% in the top ten. The V and J ends lost 1 base and 3 bases respectively, with 18 bases between them. Germline CDR1 reads MGHDK; CDR2 reads SYGVNS. This CDR3 region has 17 residues. This rearrangement joins TRBV25-1 to TRBJ1-1; maybe TRBD1 (5 bases). The sample consisted of PBMCs. The receptor comes from a woman aged 40 to 50 in good health and CMV-seronegative. As DNA, the CDR3 is TGTGCCAGCAGTGAATTGGGGCGCGGAGGAGGGGACACTGAAGCTTTCTTT. Translating gives CASSELGRGGGDTEAFF.